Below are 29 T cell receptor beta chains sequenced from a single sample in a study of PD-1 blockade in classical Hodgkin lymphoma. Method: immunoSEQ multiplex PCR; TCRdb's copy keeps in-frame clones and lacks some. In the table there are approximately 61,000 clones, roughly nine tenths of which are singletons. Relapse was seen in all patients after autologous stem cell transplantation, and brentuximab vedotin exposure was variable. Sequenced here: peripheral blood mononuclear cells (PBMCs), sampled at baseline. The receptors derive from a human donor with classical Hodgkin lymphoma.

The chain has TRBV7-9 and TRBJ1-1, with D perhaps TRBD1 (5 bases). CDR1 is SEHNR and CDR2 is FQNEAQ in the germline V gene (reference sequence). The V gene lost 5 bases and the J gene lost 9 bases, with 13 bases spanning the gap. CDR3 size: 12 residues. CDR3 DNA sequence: TGTGCCAGCAGCCGGGGGATATCCCAAGCTTTCTTT. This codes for CASSRGISQAFF.

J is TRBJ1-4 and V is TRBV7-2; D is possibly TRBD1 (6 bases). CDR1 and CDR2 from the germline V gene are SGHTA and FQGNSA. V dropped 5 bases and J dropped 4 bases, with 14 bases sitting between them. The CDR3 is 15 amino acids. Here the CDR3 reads CASSKPRGNNEKLFF. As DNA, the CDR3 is TGTGCCAGCAGCAAGCCCAGGGGAAATAATGAAAAACTGTTTTTT.

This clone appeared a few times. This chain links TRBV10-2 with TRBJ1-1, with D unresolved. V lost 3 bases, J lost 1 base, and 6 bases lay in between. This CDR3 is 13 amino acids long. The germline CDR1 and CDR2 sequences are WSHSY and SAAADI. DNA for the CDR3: TGCGCCAGCAGTGATAACAAGAACACTGAAGCTTTCTTT. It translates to CASSDNKNTEAFF.

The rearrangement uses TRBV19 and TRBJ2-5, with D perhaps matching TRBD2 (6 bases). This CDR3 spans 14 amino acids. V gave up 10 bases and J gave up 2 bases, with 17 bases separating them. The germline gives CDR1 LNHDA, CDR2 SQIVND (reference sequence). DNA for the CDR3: TGTGCCACCTCTAGGCAGACTAGACAAGAGACCCAGTACTTC. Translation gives CATSRQTRQETQYF.

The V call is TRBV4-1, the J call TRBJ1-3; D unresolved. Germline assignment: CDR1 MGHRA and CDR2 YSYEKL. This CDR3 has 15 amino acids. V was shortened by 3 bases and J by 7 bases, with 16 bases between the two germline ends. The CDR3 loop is CASSHGGGSSNTIYF. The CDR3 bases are TGCGCCAGCAGCCATGGAGGAGGGTCCAGTAACACCATATATTTT.

This CDR3 is CASIGQNYEQYF. The CDR3 DNA reads as TGTGCCAGCATCGGGCAGAACTACGAGCAGTACTTC. The rearrangement joins TRBV28 to TRBJ2-7; D not certain. Germline CDR1 MDHEN, CDR2 SYDVKM. The V and J ends lost 7 bases and 3 bases respectively, with 10 bases between them. CDR3 length: 12 residues.

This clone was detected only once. DNA for the CDR3: TGTGCCAGCAGGCTTGGCGCATTCTCCTACAATGAGCAGTTCTTC. Translation gives CASRLGAFSYNEQFF. The chain carries TRBV27 and TRBJ2-1; D is ambiguous. V lost 6 bases to trimming and J lost 0 bases, with 12 bases between them. Germline CDR1 reads MNHEY; CDR2 reads SMNVEV (reference sequence). This CDR3 is built from 15 residues.

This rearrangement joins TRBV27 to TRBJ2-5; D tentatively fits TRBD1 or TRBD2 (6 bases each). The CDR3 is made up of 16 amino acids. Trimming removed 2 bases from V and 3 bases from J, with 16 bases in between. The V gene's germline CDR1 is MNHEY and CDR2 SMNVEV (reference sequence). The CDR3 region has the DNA TGTGCCAGCAGTTTAAACGGGGGCCTAACCGAAGAGACCCAGTACTTC. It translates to CASSLNGGLTEETQYF.

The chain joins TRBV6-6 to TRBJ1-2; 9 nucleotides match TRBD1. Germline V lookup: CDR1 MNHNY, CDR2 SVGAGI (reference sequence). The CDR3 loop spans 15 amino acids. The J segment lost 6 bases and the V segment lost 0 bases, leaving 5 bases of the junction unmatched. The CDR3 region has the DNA TGTGCCAGCAGTTACTCAACCCGGGACAGGGATGGCTACACCTTC. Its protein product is CASSYSTRDRDGYTF.

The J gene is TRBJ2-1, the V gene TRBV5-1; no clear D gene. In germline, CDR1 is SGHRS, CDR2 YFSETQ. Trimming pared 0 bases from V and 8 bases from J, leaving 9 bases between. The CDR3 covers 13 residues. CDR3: CASSLDGVYEQFF. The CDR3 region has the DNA TGCGCCAGCAGCTTGGACGGCGTCTATGAGCAGTTCTTC.

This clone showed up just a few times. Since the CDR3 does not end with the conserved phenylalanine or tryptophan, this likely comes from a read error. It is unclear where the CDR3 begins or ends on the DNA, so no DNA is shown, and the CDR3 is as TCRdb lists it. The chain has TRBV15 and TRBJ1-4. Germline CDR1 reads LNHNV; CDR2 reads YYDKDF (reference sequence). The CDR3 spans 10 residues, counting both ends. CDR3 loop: CATSRGGGPL.

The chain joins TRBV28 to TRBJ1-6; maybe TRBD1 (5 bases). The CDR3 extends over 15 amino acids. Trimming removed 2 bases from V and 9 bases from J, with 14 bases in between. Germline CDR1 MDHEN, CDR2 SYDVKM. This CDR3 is CASSLGGGVRSPLHF. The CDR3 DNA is TGTGCCAGCAGTTTAGGCGGAGGGGTTCGTTCACCCCTCCACTTT.

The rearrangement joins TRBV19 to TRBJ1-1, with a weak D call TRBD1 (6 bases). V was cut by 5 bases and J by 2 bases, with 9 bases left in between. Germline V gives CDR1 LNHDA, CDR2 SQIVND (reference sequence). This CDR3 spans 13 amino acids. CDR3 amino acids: CASSAQGNTEAFF. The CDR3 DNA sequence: TGTGCCAGTAGTGCACAGGGAAACACTGAAGCTTTCTTT.

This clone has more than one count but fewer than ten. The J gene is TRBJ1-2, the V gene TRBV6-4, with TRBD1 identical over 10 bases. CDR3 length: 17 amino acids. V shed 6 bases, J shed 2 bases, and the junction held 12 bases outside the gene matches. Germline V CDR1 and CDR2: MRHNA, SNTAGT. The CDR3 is CASSQRDRGILNYGYTF. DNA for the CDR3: TGTGCCAGCAGCCAAAGGGACAGGGGTATACTCAACTATGGCTACACCTTC.

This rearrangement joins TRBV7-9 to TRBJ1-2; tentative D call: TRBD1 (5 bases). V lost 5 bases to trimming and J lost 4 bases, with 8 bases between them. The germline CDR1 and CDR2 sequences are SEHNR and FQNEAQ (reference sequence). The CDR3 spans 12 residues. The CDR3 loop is CASSGTSYGYTF. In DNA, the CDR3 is TGTGCCAGCAGCGGGACCTCCTATGGCTACACCTTC.

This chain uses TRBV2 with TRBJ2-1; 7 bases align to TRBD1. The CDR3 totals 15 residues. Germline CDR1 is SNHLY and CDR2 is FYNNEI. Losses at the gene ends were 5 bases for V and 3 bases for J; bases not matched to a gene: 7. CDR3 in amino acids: CASSLGTAYYNEQFF. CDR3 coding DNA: TGTGCCAGCAGTCTCGGGACAGCCTACTACAATGAGCAGTTCTTC.

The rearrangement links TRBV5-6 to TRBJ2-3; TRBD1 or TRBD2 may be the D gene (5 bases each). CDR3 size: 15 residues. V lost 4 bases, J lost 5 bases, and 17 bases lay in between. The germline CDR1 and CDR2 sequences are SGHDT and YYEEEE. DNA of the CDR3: TGTGCCAGCAGCCTGTGGGACCCGGCGCAAGATACGCAGTATTTT. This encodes CASSLWDPAQDTQYF.

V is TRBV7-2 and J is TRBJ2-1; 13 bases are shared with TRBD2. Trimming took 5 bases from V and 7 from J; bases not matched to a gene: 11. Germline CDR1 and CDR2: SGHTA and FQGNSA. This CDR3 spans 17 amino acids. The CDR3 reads CASSPELLAGGANEQFF. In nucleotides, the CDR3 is TGTGCCAGCAGCCCAGAACTACTAGCGGGGGGGGCGAATGAGCAGTTCTTC.

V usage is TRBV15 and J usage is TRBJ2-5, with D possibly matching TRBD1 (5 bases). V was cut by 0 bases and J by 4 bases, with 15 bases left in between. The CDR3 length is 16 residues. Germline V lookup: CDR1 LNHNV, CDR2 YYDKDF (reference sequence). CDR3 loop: CATSRDPVGPVETQYF. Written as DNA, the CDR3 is TGTGCCACCAGCAGAGATCCCGTGGGGCCGGTAGAGACCCAGTACTTC.

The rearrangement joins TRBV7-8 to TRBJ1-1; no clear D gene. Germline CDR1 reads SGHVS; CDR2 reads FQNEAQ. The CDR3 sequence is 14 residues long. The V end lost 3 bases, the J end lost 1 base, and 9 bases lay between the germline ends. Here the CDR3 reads CASSFGRWNTEAFF. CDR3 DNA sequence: TGTGCCAGCAGCTTCGGACGGTGGAACACTGAAGCTTTCTTT.

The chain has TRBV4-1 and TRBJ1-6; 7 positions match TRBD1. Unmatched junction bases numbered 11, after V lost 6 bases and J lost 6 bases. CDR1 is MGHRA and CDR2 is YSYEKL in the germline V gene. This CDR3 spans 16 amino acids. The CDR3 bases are TGCGCCAGCAGGTCAACCGGGACAGCACCTAATTCACCCCTCCACTTT. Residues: CASRSTGTAPNSPLHF.

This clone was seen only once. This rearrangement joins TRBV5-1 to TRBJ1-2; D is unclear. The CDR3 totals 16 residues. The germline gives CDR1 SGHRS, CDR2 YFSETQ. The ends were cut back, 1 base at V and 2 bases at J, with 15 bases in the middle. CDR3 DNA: TGCGCCAGCAGCTTGAAGGTTATCGGGTGGAACTATGGCTACACCTTC. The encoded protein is CASSLKVIGWNYGYTF.

The CDR3 reads CASSPAGSTIYF. The CDR3 DNA sequence: TGTGCCAGCAGCCCGGCGGGGTCTACCATATATTTT. The chain employs TRBV11-2 and TRBJ1-3; D gene uncertain. CDR3 length: 12 residues. Deletions cut 5 bases from V and 10 bases from J, with 12 bases between. Germline V lookup: CDR1 SGHAT, CDR2 FQNNGV.

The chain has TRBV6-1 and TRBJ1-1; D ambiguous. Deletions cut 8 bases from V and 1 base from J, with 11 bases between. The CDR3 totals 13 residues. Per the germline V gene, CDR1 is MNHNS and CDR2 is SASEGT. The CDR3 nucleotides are TGTGCCAGCCCATTTGAGGAGAACACTGAAGCTTTCTTT. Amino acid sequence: CASPFEENTEAFF.

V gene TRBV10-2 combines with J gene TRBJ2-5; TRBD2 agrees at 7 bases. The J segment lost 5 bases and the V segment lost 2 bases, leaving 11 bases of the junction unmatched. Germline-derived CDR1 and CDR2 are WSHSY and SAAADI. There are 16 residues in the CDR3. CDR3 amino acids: CASSEAMTSRDETQYF. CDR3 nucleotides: TGCGCCAGCAGTGAGGCGATGACTAGCAGGGACGAGACCCAGTACTTC.

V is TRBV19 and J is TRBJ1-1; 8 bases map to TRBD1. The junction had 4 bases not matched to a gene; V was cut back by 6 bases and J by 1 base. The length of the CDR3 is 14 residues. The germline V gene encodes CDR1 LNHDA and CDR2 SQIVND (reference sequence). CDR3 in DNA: TGTGCCAGTAGCCAAACAGGGGGGAACACTGAAGCTTTCTTT. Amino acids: CASSQTGGNTEAFF.

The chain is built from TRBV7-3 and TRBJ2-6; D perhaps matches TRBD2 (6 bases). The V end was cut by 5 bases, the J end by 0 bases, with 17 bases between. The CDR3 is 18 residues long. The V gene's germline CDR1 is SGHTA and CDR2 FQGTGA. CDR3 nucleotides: TGTGCCAGCAGCACACTGGGGGGTATCGCCTCTGGGGCCAACGTCCTGACTTTC. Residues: CASSTLGGIASGANVLTF.

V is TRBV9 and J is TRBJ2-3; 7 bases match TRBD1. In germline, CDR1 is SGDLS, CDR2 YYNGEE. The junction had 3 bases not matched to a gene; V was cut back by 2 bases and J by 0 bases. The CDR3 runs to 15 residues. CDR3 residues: CASSVGTVSTDTQYF. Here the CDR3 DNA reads TGTGCCAGCAGCGTCGGGACAGTAAGCACAGATACGCAGTATTTT.

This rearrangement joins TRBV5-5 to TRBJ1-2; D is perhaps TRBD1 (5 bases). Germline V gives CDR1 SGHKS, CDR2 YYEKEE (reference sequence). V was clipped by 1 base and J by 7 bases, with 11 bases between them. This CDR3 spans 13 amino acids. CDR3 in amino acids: CASSLPREGGYTF. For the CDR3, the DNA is TGTGCCAGCAGCTTGCCCAGGGAAGGTGGCTACACCTTC.